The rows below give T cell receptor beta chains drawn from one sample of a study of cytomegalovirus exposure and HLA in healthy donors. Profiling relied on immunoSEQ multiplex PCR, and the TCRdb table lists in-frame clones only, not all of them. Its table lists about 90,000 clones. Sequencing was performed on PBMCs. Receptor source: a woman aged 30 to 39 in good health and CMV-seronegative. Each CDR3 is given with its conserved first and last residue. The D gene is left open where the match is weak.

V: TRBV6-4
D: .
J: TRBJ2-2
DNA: TGTGCCAGCAGTGACCGGCCCAGTGGGGGCTCCGGGGAGCTGTTTTTT
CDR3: CASSDRPSGGSGELFF

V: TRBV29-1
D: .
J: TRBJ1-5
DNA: TGCAGCGTTGCTGCGCGGGGAGATAGCAATCAGCCCCAGCATTTT
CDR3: CSVAARGDSNQPQHF

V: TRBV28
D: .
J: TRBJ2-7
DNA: TGTGCCAGCAGTTTTGGGGGCGCCTCCTACGAGCAGTACTTC
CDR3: CASSFGGASYEQYF

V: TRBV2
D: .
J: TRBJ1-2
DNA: TGTGCCAGCAGCCCGGACAGATCTAACTATGGCTACACCTTC
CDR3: CASSPDRSNYGYTF

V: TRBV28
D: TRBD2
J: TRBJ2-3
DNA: TGTGCCAGCAGTATCCTACTAGCGGGGGGACCTGGTACGCAGTATTTT
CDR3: CASSILLAGGPGTQYF

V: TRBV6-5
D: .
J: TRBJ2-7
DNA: TGTGCCAGCAGTTACGGATCGGGGGATACCTACGAGCAGTACTTC
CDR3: CASSYGSGDTYEQYF

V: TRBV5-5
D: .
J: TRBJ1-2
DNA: TGTGCCAGCAGCTTGGGTGGCTACTATGGCTACACCTTC
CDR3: CASSLGGYYGYTF

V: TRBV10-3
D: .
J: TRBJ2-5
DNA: TGTGCCATCAGTGTAGCGGCAGACTTCCAAGAGACCCAGTACTTC
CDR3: CAISVAADFQETQYF

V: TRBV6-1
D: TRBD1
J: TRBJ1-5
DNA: TGTGCCAGCAGTGCGTGGCGAGGGACAGGGGAGGGTCAGCCCCAGCATTTT
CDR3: CASSAWRGTGEGQPQHF

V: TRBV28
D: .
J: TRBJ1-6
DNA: TGTGCCAGCAGTCGACAGCATTCACCCCTCCACTTT
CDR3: CASSRQHSPLHF

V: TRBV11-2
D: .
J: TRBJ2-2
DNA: TGTGCCAGCAGCCATGCACCGGGATACACCGGGGAGCTGTTTTTT
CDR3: CASSHAPGYTGELFF

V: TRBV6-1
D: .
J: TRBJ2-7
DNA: TGTGCCAGCAGCCGACTCGAAAACGAGCAGTACTTC
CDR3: CASSRLENEQYF

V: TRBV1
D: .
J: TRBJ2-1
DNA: TGCACCAGCAGCCCGGCTAGCGGGAGCAATGAGCAGTTCTTC
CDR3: CTSSPASGSNEQFF

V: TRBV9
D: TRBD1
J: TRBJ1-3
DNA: TGTGCCAGCAGCGTCTTTTCCGGGACAGGGTCCTCTGGAAACACCATATATTTT
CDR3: CASSVFSGTGSSGNTIYF

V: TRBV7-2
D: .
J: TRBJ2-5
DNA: TGTGCCAGCAGCACCCGACCGACAGTTATCCAAGAGACCCAGTACTTC
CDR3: CASSTRPTVIQETQYF

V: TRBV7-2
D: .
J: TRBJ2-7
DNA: TGTGCCAGCAGCAGGGGGGGCGAGCAGTACTTC
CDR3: CASSRGGEQYF

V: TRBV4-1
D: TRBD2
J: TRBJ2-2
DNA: TGCGCCAGCAGCCGCCTACTAGCGGGGGGCGCGAACACCGGGGAGCTGTTTTTT
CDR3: CASSRLLAGGANTGELFF

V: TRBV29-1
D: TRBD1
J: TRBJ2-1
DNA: TGCAGCGTTGAAGATCTCGCCGGGACAGGGGGCTACAATGAGCAGTTCTTC
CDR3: CSVEDLAGTGGYNEQFF

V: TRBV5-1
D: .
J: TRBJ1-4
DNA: TGCGCCAGCAGCGGACTTACAGGGCAGGGTGAAAAACTGTTTTTT
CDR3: CASSGLTGQGEKLFF

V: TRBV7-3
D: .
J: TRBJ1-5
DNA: TGTGCCAGCAGCTTAGGTCCAGGGGAGCATCAGCCCCAGCATTTT
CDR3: CASSLGPGEHQPQHF

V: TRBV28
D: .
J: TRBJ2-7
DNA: TGTGCCAGCAGTTGGGGGGCAGGGGGTTCCTACGAGCAGTACTTC
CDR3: CASSWGAGGSYEQYF

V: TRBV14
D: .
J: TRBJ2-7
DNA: TGTGCCAGCAGCCAAGTCTGGCGGGATGGGGCCTCCTACGAGCAGTACTTC
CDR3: CASSQVWRDGASYEQYF

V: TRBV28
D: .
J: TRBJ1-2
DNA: TGTGCCAGCCATGAGGGGGACCTTTCTAACTATGGCTACACCTTC
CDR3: CASHEGDLSNYGYTF

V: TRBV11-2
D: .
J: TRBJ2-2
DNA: TGTGCCAGCAGCACTGCTATGGTCGGGGAGCTGTTTTTT
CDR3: CASSTAMVGELFF

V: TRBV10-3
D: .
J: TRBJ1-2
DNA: TGTGCCATCAGTGAGTCGGGCGGGGGCGGCTACACCTTC
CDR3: CAISESGGGGYTF

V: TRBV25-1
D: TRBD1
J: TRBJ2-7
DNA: TGTGCCAGCAGGGGACAGGGGTGGAACGAGCAGTACTTC
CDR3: CASRGQGWNEQYF

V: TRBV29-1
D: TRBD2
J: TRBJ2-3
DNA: TGCAGCGCTCAGCGGGGAGTGGGCACAGATACGCAGTATTTT
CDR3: CSAQRGVGTDTQYF

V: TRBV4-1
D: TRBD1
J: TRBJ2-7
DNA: TGCGCCAGCAGCCAGAAACAGGGGAGCCCCTACGAGCAGTACTTC
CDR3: CASSQKQGSPYEQYF

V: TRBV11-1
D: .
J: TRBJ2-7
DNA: TGTGCCAGCAGCTTATCTAGGATGGACGAGCAGTACTTC
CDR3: CASSLSRMDEQYF

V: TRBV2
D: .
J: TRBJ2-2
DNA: TGTGCCAGCAGTGAAGTGGGCGGGAACCCCGGGGAGCTGTTTTTT
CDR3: CASSEVGGNPGELFF

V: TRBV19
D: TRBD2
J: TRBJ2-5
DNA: TGTGCCAGTAGTCACCTAGCGGGTGGTGAATGGGAGCAGTACTTC
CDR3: CASSHLAGGEWEQYF

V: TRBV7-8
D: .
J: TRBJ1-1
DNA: TGTGCCAGCAGCTCTTCTGGGACAAACACTGAAGCTTTCTTT
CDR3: CASSSSGTNTEAFF

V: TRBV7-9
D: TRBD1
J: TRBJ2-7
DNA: TGTGCCAGCCCCCACAGGGGACAGGGTCGCCACGAGCAGTACTTC
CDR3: CASPHRGQGRHEQYF

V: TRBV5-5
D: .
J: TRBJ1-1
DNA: TGTGCCAGCAGCCTACAGCTTATGAACACTGAAGCTTTCTTT
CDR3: CASSLQLMNTEAFF

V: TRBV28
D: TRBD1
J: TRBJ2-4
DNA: TGTGCCAGCAGTAACAACTTTGAAGGGGGCAGGGGGTCGCACTTC
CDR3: CASSNNFEGGRGSHF

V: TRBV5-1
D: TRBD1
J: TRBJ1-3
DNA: TGCGCCAGCAGCTTCAAACCCCTAGGACAGGTCCTTGGAAACACCATATATTTT
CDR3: CASSFKPLGQVLGNTIYF

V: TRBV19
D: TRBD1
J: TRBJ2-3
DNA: TGTGCCAGTCTTCAGGGGGCCGGGGCAGATACGCAGTATTTT
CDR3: CASLQGAGADTQYF

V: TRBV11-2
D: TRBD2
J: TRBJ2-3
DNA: TGTGCCAGCAGCTTAGAGGCCGGGGGGTTTGGCACAGATACGCAGTATTTT
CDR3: CASSLEAGGFGTDTQYF

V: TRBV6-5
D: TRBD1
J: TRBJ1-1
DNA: TGTGCCAGCGGACAGGGGAGCACTGAAGCTTTCTTT
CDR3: CASGQGSTEAFF

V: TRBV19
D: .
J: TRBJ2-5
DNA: TGTGCCAGTAGCCCTCCAGGGCGGTTTGGAGAGACCCAGTACTTC
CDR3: CASSPPGRFGETQYF

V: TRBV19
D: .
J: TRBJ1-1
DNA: TGTGCCAGTAGTACTACAGGGCTCACTGAAGCTTTCTTT
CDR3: CASSTTGLTEAFF

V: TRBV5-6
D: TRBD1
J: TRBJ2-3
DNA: TGTGCCAGCAGATTGGCAGGGGGCGAGGATACGCAGTATTTT
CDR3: CASRLAGGEDTQYF

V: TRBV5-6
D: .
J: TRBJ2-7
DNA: TGTGCCAGCAGCTTGGTAGTGAGCTCCTACGAGCAGTACTTC
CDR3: CASSLVVSSYEQYF

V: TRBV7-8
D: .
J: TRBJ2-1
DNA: TGTGCCACCTCCGGTCTAGCCGCCTCGGTCAATGAGCAGTTCTTC
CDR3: CATSGLAASVNEQFF

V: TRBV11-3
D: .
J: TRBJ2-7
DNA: TGTGCCAGCAGTATCTTGACAGGCCCTTCCTACGAGCAGTACTTC
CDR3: CASSILTGPSYEQYF

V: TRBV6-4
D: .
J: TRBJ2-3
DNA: TGTGCCAGCAGTGACTCAGCGGACACAGATACGCAGTATTTT
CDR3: CASSDSADTDTQYF